The rows below give T cell receptor beta chains drawn from one sample of a study of neurological immune-mediated disorders. In TCRdb, the 5' RACE reads were re-called with MiXCR into one record per CDR3 protein. The data contain some 4,400 distinct CDR3 sequences, around 22% of them singletons. The sequenced sample was CD8+ T cells from blood. These receptors originate from a woman between 55 and 75 years old with HTLV-1-associated myelopathy (HAM/TSP). The CDR3 runs from the conserved cysteine through the conserved F or W. The order of the fields is clone size, D gene, V gene, J gene, CDR3 DNA, CDR3 protein. D genes are given only for firm matches. Not all rows give a size; the values are once, few, many and, for expanded clones, a class.

size: .
D: TRBD1
V: TRBV5-8
J: TRBJ1-5
DNA: TGTGCCAGCGCTCTACAGGGGTATAGCAATCAGCCCCAGCATTTT
CDR3: CASALQGYSNQPQHF

size: .
D: TRBD2
V: TRBV7-9
J: TRBJ2-3
DNA: TGTGCCAGCAGCCCCAGCGGGGGAGCCCCCCGCAGCACAGATACGCAGTATTTT
CDR3: CASSPSGGAPRSTDTQYF

size: medium-sized
D: TRBD2
V: TRBV6-5
J: TRBJ2-2
DNA: TGTGCCACAAGCGGGGGAAACACCGGGGAGCTGTTTTTT
CDR3: CATSGGNTGELFF

size: many
D: .
V: TRBV7-2
J: TRBJ2-1
DNA: TGTGCCAGCAGCCTTGGGTTCAATGAGCAGTTCTTC
CDR3: CASSLGFNEQFF

size: medium-sized
D: .
V: TRBV7-8
J: TRBJ2-5
DNA: TGTGCCAGCAGCCCCGTTCCCCCTCAAACCAAAGAGACCCAGTACTTC
CDR3: CASSPVPPQTKETQYF

size: medium-sized
D: .
V: TRBV24-1
J: TRBJ2-5
DNA: TGTGCCACCAGTGACTGGGGGGTGGAGACCCAGTACTTC
CDR3: CATSDWGVETQYF

size: .
D: .
V: TRBV29-1
J: TRBJ2-3
DNA: TGCAGCGTTGTGGGGGGGGGGGGCATGGATACGCAGTATTTT
CDR3: CSVVGGGGMDTQYF

size: many
D: TRBD2
V: TRBV20-1
J: TRBJ2-3
DNA: TGCAGTGCTACCCAGCGGGGGGGCCGGACAGATACGCAGTATTTT
CDR3: CSATQRGGRTDTQYF

size: .
D: TRBD2
V: TRBV6-4
J: TRBJ2-3
DNA: TGTGCCAGCAGCCTACGGGAGGTGGCAGATACGCAGTATTTT
CDR3: CASSLREVADTQYF

size: .
D: .
V: TRBV5-6
J: TRBJ2-3
DNA: TGTGCCAGCAGCTTGGTACTCAGGGAACTGGATACGCAGTATTTT
CDR3: CASSLVLRELDTQYF

size: .
D: TRBD1
V: TRBV20-1
J: TRBJ1-5
DNA: TGCAGTGCCCAGGGGGCGCGGGGGCAGCCCCAGCATTTT
CDR3: CSAQGARGQPQHF

size: many
D: TRBD2
V: TRBV11-2
J: TRBJ2-1
DNA: TGTGCCAGCAGCCTAGCGGCTTCCTCGTACAATGAGCAGTTCTTC
CDR3: CASSLAASSYNEQFF

size: many
D: TRBD2
V: TRBV20-1
J: TRBJ2-3
DNA: TGCAGTGCTAGGGGTCTGGGCGGGAGGACCGTTTTCACAGATACGCAGTATTTT
CDR3: CSARGLGGRTVFTDTQYF

size: medium-sized
D: .
V: TRBV9
J: TRBJ1-3
DNA: TGTGCCAGCAGCGACGGAGGCTCTGGAAACACCATATATTTT
CDR3: CASSDGGSGNTIYF

size: many
D: .
V: TRBV5-1
J: TRBJ2-1
DNA: TGCGCCAGCAGCGGACCCTCGGGCGAGCAGTTCTTC
CDR3: CASSGPSGEQFF

size: many
D: .
V: TRBV5-6
J: TRBJ2-7
DNA: TGTGCCAGCAGCTTGTGGGGCAGCTCCTACGAGCAGTACTTC
CDR3: CASSLWGSSYEQYF

size: .
D: .
V: TRBV3-1
J: TRBJ1-3
DNA: TGTGCCAGCAGCCAAGCCGGGACACAGACTGGAAACACCATATATTTT
CDR3: CASSQAGTQTGNTIYF

size: medium-sized
D: .
V: TRBV6-6
J: TRBJ1-5
DNA: TGTGCCAGCAGTTATGGGGGTCAGCCCCAGCATTTT
CDR3: CASSYGGQPQHF

size: many
D: .
V: TRBV9
J: TRBJ2-1
DNA: TGTGCCAGCAGCGTAGGGGGAGAGAACTACAATGAGCAGTTCTTC
CDR3: CASSVGGENYNEQFF

size: medium-sized
D: .
V: TRBV3-1
J: TRBJ1-2
DNA: TGTGCCAGCAGCCAAGAGGCAGGGGCGGAGAACTATGGCTACACCTTC
CDR3: CASSQEAGAENYGYTF

size: medium-sized
D: .
V: TRBV20-1
J: TRBJ2-7
DNA: TGCAGTGCTAGGGGTACGCAGTTCTACGAGCAGTACTTC
CDR3: CSARGTQFYEQYF

size: medium-sized
D: .
V: TRBV5-1
J: TRBJ2-1
DNA: TGCGCCAGCAGCTTGGGGGACTTCGCCCCCTACAATGAGCAGTTCTTC
CDR3: CASSLGDFAPYNEQFF

size: many
D: TRBD1
V: TRBV7-9
J: TRBJ1-1
DNA: TGTGCCAGCAGCCCGACAGGGTCTGAAGCTTTCTTT
CDR3: CASSPTGSEAFF

size: medium-sized
D: TRBD2
V: TRBV6-5
J: TRBJ2-2
DNA: TGTGCCAGCAGTTACCTAGCGGGGGGCACCGGGGAGCTGTTTTTT
CDR3: CASSYLAGGTGELFF

size: few
D: TRBD2
V: TRBV27
J: TRBJ2-3
DNA: TGTGCCAGCAGTCCGGGACTAGCGGGGGCCACAGATACGCAGTATTTT
CDR3: CASSPGLAGATDTQYF

size: .
D: TRBD2
V: TRBV6-4
J: TRBJ2-3
DNA: TGTGCCAGCAGTGAAAGCGGGGGGGCCACAGATACGCAGTATTTT
CDR3: CASSESGGATDTQYF

size: medium-sized
D: .
V: TRBV5-6
J: TRBJ2-7
DNA: TGTGCCAGCAGCTTACAGTCCTACGAGCAGTACTTC
CDR3: CASSLQSYEQYF

size: .
D: .
V: TRBV4-2
J: TRBJ2-1
DNA: TGTGCCAGCAGCCAGGTCGGTTCGGCCTACAATGAGCAGTTCTTC
CDR3: CASSQVGSAYNEQFF

size: medium-sized
D: .
V: TRBV12-3/TRBV12-4
J: TRBJ2-5
DNA: TGTGCCAGCATGGGACTGGAAGAGACCCAGTACTTC
CDR3: CASMGLEETQYF

size: .
D: .
V: TRBV29-1
J: TRBJ2-1
DNA: TGCAGCGTTGAAGATGTCCAGGGGACGTACAATGAGCAGTTCTTC
CDR3: CSVEDVQGTYNEQFF

size: many
D: .
V: TRBV14
J: TRBJ2-1
DNA: TGTGCCAGCAGCCAAAGCTCAGCGGCCTATGAGCAGTTCTTC
CDR3: CASSQSSAAYEQFF

size: .
D: .
V: TRBV5-6
J: TRBJ2-7
DNA: TGTGCCAGCAGCCCGCCTACCAACTCGGCCTACGAGCAGTACTTC
CDR3: CASSPPTNSAYEQYF

size: .
D: TRBD1
V: TRBV3-1
J: TRBJ2-3
DNA: TGTGCCAGCAGCGGACAGGGAACAGATACGCAGTATTTT
CDR3: CASSGQGTDTQYF

size: many
D: .
V: TRBV29-1
J: TRBJ2-7
DNA: TGCAGCGTTGGGGGGGACAAGCAGTACTTC
CDR3: CSVGGDKQYF